This TCR beta chain was obtained from a study of CD8 T cells in ankylosing spondylitis. General observations from the study: A TCR beta motif of under ten highly homologous variants seemed to mark ankylosing spondylitis blood.

This clonotype was observed at least ten times. Its antigen is unknown. There are 16 residues in the CDR3. Germline trimming cut 0 bases from V and 0 bases from J; bases unmatched to any gene: 5. Germline V gives CDR1 SGHRS, CDR2 YFSETQ. TCRdb redid the calling of the 5' RACE reads with MiXCR, one entry per CDR3 protein. Here the sample spans roughly 490,000 distinct CDR3 sequences, approximately 5.3% being singletons. This chain links TRBV5-1 with TRBJ2-5; 7 bases fit TRBD2. The source is a male donor with ankylosing spondylitis. Specimen: blood, either unsorted or a sorted T cell fraction (not recorded which). As DNA, the CDR3 is TGCGCCAGCAGCTTGGGTCGAGCGGGGAACCAAGAGACCCAGTACTTC. Protein product: CASSLGRAGNQETQYF. Filled out from reference TRBV5-1 and TRBJ2-5, the complete variable domain reads KAGVTQTPRYLIKTRGQQVTLSCSPISGHRSVSWYQQTPGQGLQFLFEYFSETQRNKGNFPGRFSGRQFSNSRSEMNVSTLELGDSALYLCASSLGRAGNQETQYFGPGTRLLVL.